The 24 T cell receptor beta chains below all came from one sample that was sequenced in a study of spatial heterogeneity in lung cancer. Overall study results and limits: It was found that expanded intratumoral alpha and beta TCR counts tracked tumor mutation counts.

Their target antigens are unknown. TCRdb re-called the 5' RACE reads through MiXCR, storing one row per CDR3 protein. In the table there are roughly 1,500 distinct CDR3 sequences, 5.5% to 6% of which are singletons. Time point here: sample taken at primary tumor resection. Here the sequenced sample was lung tumor tissue, taken at surgery. These receptor sequences come from a female donor with early-stage non-small cell lung cancer.

This clonotype was observed many times. This beta chain came through as a stray read in a library set up for alpha chains, and its size says little. The chain uses TRBV7-3 and TRBJ2-5, with D unresolved. The CDR3 contains 13 residues. Germline V gene sequence: CDR1 SGHTA, CDR2 FQGTGA. Trimming removed 2 bases at V and 5 bases at J, with 9 bases between. In DNA form, the CDR3 reads TGTGCCAGCAGCTTAGATCTTGGCGAGACCCAGTACTTC. Protein sequence: CASSLDLGETQYF.

By sample share, this clonotype is medium-sized. Being off target in a library aimed at alpha chains, this beta chain has a size of little meaning. The chain couples TRBV2 to TRBJ2-3; D might be TRBD2 (6 bases). V was trimmed by 4 bases and J by 10 bases, leaving 15 bases between them. Germline V gene lookup returns CDR1 SNHLY and CDR2 FYNNEI. There are 13 residues in the CDR3. CDR3 residues: CASSGEVGGAQYF. In nucleotides, the CDR3 is TGTGCCAGCAGTGGGGAGGTCGGCGGGGCGCAGTATTTT.

On this clonotype: Within a library made for alpha chains, this beta chain is off target, and its count is uninformative. V usage is TRBV5-1 and J usage is TRBJ2-5; TRBD1 agrees at 7 bases. The V gene end was trimmed by 1 base and the J gene end by 2 bases; junction bases not matched to a gene: 2. Germline CDR1 and CDR2: SGHRS and YFSETQ. The CDR3 covers 14 residues. The CDR3 DNA follows: TGCGCCAGCAGCTTGCGGGACAGTCAAGAGACCCAGTACTTC. It encodes CASSLRDSQETQYF.

This clonotype rates as medium-sized. This beta chain was picked up by a library intended for alpha chains and is off target, so its count carries little meaning. Here the CDR3 reads CASLGGGLSYEQYF. Here the CDR3 DNA reads TGTGCCAGCTTAGGCGGCGGGTTAAGCTACGAGCAGTACTTC. The chain links TRBV12-3 or TRBV12-4 to TRBJ2-7; tentative D call: TRBD2 (5 bases). The CDR3 contains 14 residues. Trimming stripped 8 bases from V and 3 bases from J, with 17 bases between.

This clonotype is categorized as medium-sized. For a library built for alpha chains, this beta chain is a stray read; little rests on its size. The V and J genes are TRBV6-5 and TRBJ1-2; D is ambiguous. Germline loops: CDR1 MNHEY, CDR2 SVGAGI. V was cut by 5 bases and J by 5 bases, with 9 bases left in between. The CDR3 spans 12 residues. The CDR3 protein is CASSRRDYGYTF. CDR3 in DNA: TGTGCCAGCAGTCGACGGGATTATGGCTACACCTTC.

This clonotype qualifies as medium-sized. This beta chain is an unintended read in a library built for alpha chains; its size means little. V and J are TRBV7-2 and TRBJ2-3; either TRBD1 or TRBD2 may supply D (7 bases each). V lost 2 bases, J lost 2 bases, and 11 bases lay in between. The germline gives CDR1 SGHTA, CDR2 FQGNSA. The CDR3 contains 15 residues. CDR3 sequence (DNA): TGTGCCAGCAGCTTAAGCGGGACAGTCACAGATACGCAGTATTTT. This codes for CASSLSGTVTDTQYF.

This clonotype was picked up a small number of times. This beta chain is off target for a library built for alpha chains, so its abundance means little. The chain combines TRBV5-4 with TRBJ2-1; the D is unclear. Germline V gives CDR1 SGHNT, CDR2 YYREEE (reference sequence). The CDR3 has 15 residues. Trimming stripped 4 bases from V and 0 bases from J, with 11 bases between. In nucleotides, the CDR3 is TGTGCCAGCAGCCCCGACCCGGGCTCCTACAATGAGCAGTTCTTC. Its protein product is CASSPDPGSYNEQFF.

This clonotype is medium-sized by share. This beta chain is an unintended read in a library built for alpha chains; its size means little. The chain links TRBV10-3 to TRBJ2-7; D may correspond to TRBD1 or TRBD2 (6 bases each). The germline gives CDR1 ENHRY, CDR2 SYGVKD. This CDR3 is 16 amino acids long. Trimming removed 0 bases from V and 3 bases from J, with 15 bases in between. The CDR3 DNA sequence: TGTGCCATCAGTGAGTCAACGGGGGCGGAGGGCTACGAGCAGTACTTC. Its protein is CAISESTGAEGYEQYF.

Details on this clonotype: This beta chain was picked up by a library intended for alpha chains and is off target, so its count carries little meaning. The chain has TRBV7-2 and TRBJ1-5; D is ambiguous. The germline CDR1 and CDR2 sequences are SGHTA and FQGNSA. CDR3 length equals 14 residues. V lost 1 base and J 3 bases, leaving 7 bases between the germline ends. The CDR3 is CASSLGSINQPQHF. DNA for the CDR3: TGTGCCAGCAGCTTAGGGTCAATCAATCAGCCCCAGCATTTT.

By share of the sample, this clonotype is medium-sized. The junction differs from germline at one of its ends, possibly a read error. The library was designed around alpha chains, so this beta chain is a stray read whose abundance carries little weight. The V call is TRBV7-7, the J call TRBJ2-1; tentative D call: TRBD1 (5 bases). Germline CDR1 reads SSHAT; CDR2 reads FNYEAQ (reference sequence). CDR3 length: 13 residues. Here the CDR3 reads CASSPRTINEQFF. DNA for the CDR3: TGTGCTAGCAGCCCCCGGACAATAAATGAGCAGTTCTTC.

This clonotype appeared a few times. With the library built for alpha chains, this beta chain is off target and its frequency is not meaningful. The J gene is TRBJ1-6, the V gene TRBV7-8; D is unclear. The germline V gene has CDR1 SGHVS and CDR2 FQNEAQ. The CDR3 sequence is 16 residues long. V lost 1 base, J lost 1 base, and 8 bases lay in between. The CDR3 spells CASSLVSGSYNSPLHF. The CDR3 region has the DNA TGTGCCAGCAGCTTAGTTTCCGGTTCCTATAATTCACCCCTCCACTTT.

For this clonotype: A library prepared for alpha chains yielded this beta chain as an off-target read; its size is of little meaning. The genes are TRBV4-3 and TRBJ2-1; either TRBD1 or TRBD2 may fit D (5 bases each). The V and J ends lost 0 bases and 9 bases respectively, with 9 bases between them. This CDR3 has 13 residues. Germline CDR1 reads LGHNA; CDR2 reads YSLEER. CDR3 nucleotides: TGCGCCAGCAGCCAAGAGCCAGGGAGTGAGCAGTTCTTC. It codes for CASSQEPGSEQFF.

This clonotype is medium-sized (0.01 to 0.1%) by share. Because the library targeted alpha chains, this beta chain is an off-target read whose size means little. V is TRBV5-4 and J is TRBJ2-2, with 9 nucleotides matching TRBD1. CDR3 size: 13 residues. Looked up from germline, CDR1 is SGHNT and CDR2 is YYREEE (reference sequence). The junction had 2 bases not matched to a gene; V was cut back by 7 bases and J by 4 bases. The CDR3 is CASGQGLTGELFF. The CDR3 bases are TGTGCCAGCGGACAGGGGCTCACCGGGGAGCTGTTTTTT.

This clonotype is medium-sized by share. The size of this beta chain means little, since it is a stray read in a library made for alpha chains. The rearrangement uses TRBV4-1 and TRBJ2-7; 10 bases are shared with TRBD1. The CDR3 spans 16 residues. The trim removed 2 bases at V and 3 bases at J, leaving 7 bases unmatched. Germline V gives CDR1 MGHRA, CDR2 YSYEKL. CDR3: CASSQTERTGGYEQYF. The CDR3 nucleotides are TGCGCCAGCAGCCAAACCGAACGGACAGGGGGCTACGAGCAGTACTTC.

Comments on this clonotype: A library made for alpha chains picked up this beta chain off target, so its size means little. The chain has TRBV7-8 and TRBJ2-4; the D gene is possibly TRBD1 (6 bases). Germline loops: CDR1 SGHVS, CDR2 FQNEAQ. This CDR3 has 16 amino acids. V was clipped by 1 base and J by 1 base, with 11 bases between them. CDR3 sequence (DNA): TGTGCCAGCAGCTTAGTAGCGAGGGGGGCCAAAAACATTCAGTACTTC. It translates to CASSLVARGAKNIQYF.

This clonotype was seen a few times. This beta chain is an off-target read within a library intended for alpha chains, so its frequency means little. V and J are TRBV20-1 and TRBJ2-1; 10 bases fit TRBD1. Germline assignment: CDR1 DFQATT and CDR2 SNEGSKA (reference sequence). V trimming: 7 bases; J trimming: 8 bases; junction bases outside the gene matches: 8. The CDR3 is 13 residues long. The CDR3 DNA is TGCAGTGGTGGACAGGGGGGGTCGCATGAGCAGTTCTTC. Protein sequence: CSGGQGGSHEQFF.

This clonotype qualifies as medium-sized. The library was built for alpha chains, so this beta chain is an off-target read and its size means little. The V gene is TRBV5-1, the J gene TRBJ1-3, with a tentative D call TRBD1 (6 bases). The CDR3 contains 16 residues. V lost 4 bases, J lost 4 bases, and 18 bases lay in between. Germline lookup yields CDR1 SGHRS and CDR2 YFSETQ. The CDR3: CASSALQGLTGNTIYF. CDR3 coding DNA: TGCGCCAGCAGCGCTTTACAGGGCTTGACGGGAAACACCATATATTTT.

In this sample, this clonotype turned up many times. Because this beta chain is a stray read in a library intended to capture alpha chains, its abundance should not be given much weight. This chain links TRBV20-1 with TRBJ2-7, with a weak D call TRBD2 (7 bases). Germline CDR1 DFQATT, CDR2 SNEGSKA (reference sequence). V shed 3 bases and J shed 4 bases, with 13 bases lying between them. This CDR3 is 13 amino acids long. CDR3 nucleotide sequence: TGCAGTGCTAGTTCGGGGGGCGCTTACGAGCAGTACGTC. Protein: CSASSGGAYEQYV.

As for this clonotype: This beta chain is a stray read from a library made for alpha chains; its abundance is not meaningful. V and J are TRBV19 and TRBJ1-5, with D uncertain. The CDR3 totals 12 residues. V was shortened by 8 bases and J by 8 bases, with 13 bases between the two germline ends. Germline loops: CDR1 LNHDA, CDR2 SQIVND (reference sequence). The CDR3 here is CASSGPAEPQHF. The CDR3 region has the DNA TGTGCCAGTTCAGGACCCGCTGAGCCCCAGCATTTT.

By share of the sample, this clonotype is medium-sized. The library was built for alpha chains, so this beta chain is an off-target read and its size means little. V and J are TRBV19 and TRBJ2-1; a possible D gene is TRBD1 (6 bases). V shed 5 bases and J shed 4 bases, with 18 bases lying between them. CDR1 and CDR2 (germline): LNHDA, SQIVND (reference sequence). CDR3 length: 16 residues. In DNA form, the CDR3 reads TGTGCCAGTAGTGCAGACGCCGGGACATCATACAATGAGCAGTTCTTC. Protein sequence: CASSADAGTSYNEQFF.

With respect to this clonotype: Germline and junction disagree at one end, which may indicate a read error. This beta chain was picked up by a library intended for alpha chains and is off target, so its count carries little meaning. The rearrangement uses TRBV19 and TRBJ1-1, with no clear D. CDR1 is LNHDA and CDR2 is SQIVND in the germline V gene (reference sequence). The CDR3 is 13 residues long. The CDR3 spells CASSVADYTETFF. CDR3 bases: TGTGCCAGTAGTGTTGCGGATTACACTGAAACTTTCTTT.

In this sample, this clonotype is medium-sized. This beta chain was picked up by a library intended for alpha chains and is off target, so its count carries little meaning. The V call is TRBV2, the J call TRBJ2-2; D is undetermined. V was cut by 4 bases and J by 6 bases, with 0 bases left in between. The CDR3 is 10 amino acids. Germline V gene sequence: CDR1 SNHLY, CDR2 FYNNEI. This chain's CDR3 is CASSAGELFF. The CDR3 nucleotides read TGTGCCAGCAGTGCCGGGGAGCTGTTTTTT.

By sample fraction, this clonotype is medium-sized (0.01 to 0.1%). This beta chain slipped into a library made for alpha chains as a stray read, so its size is not meaningful. The gene calls are TRBV29-1 and TRBJ2-5; 9 positions agree with TRBD1. Germline CDR1 reads SQVTM; CDR2 reads ANQGSEA. There are 12 residues in the CDR3. The V and J ends lost 4 bases and 3 bases, in that order; junction bases with no gene match: 0. The CDR3 bases are TGCAGCGTTGGACAGGGGGAAGAGACCCAGTACTTC. Amino acid sequence: CSVGQGEETQYF.

By share of the sample, this clonotype is medium-sized. This beta chain is an unintended read in a library built for alpha chains; its size means little. The J gene is TRBJ2-1, the V gene TRBV5-1; 10 nucleotides line up with TRBD2. This CDR3 is built from 16 residues. Germline loops: CDR1 SGHRS, CDR2 YFSETQ. After removal of 0 bases from V and 6 bases from J, the junction contained 6 bases not matched to a gene. CDR3 DNA sequence: TGCGCCAGCAGCTTGGAATTAGCGGGGGGCGGCAATGAGCAGTTCTTC. Translating gives CASSLELAGGGNEQFF.